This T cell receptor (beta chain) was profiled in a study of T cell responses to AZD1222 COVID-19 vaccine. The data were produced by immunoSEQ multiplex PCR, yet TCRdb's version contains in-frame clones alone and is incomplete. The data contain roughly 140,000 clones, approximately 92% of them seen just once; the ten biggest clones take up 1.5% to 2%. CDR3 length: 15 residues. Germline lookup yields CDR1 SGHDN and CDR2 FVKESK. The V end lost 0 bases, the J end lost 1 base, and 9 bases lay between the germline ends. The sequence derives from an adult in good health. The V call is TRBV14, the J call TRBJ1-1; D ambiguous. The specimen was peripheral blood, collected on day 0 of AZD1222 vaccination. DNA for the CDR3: TGTGCCAGCAGCCAAGAAACGAACCGGAACACTGAAGCTTTCTTT. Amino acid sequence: CASSQETNRNTEAFF.